This T cell receptor (beta chain) was observed in a study of blood T cell repertoires in COVID-19. Across the whole study: COVID-19 samples collected from the United States, Italy and Spain covered acute and convalescent phases. T cells, B-cell-depleted T cells, or PBMCs supplied cDNA or gDNA.

Original processing notes: Nucleated cell number was recorded as an estimate derived from reference gene primer amplification. The table came from immunoSEQ multiplex PCR; TCRdb's copy has only in-frame clones and leaves some out. The D gene and trimming were derived from the DNA, and the V and J assignments and clone size from that table. Among about 240,000 clones listed, about nine tenths were seen once. Trimming removed 2 bases from V and 6 bases from J; junction bases left unmatched: 6. This CDR3 is built from 15 residues. The germline gives CDR1 MNHEY, CDR2 SVGAGI. The sequenced sample consisted of peripheral blood. The V and J genes are TRBV6-5 and TRBJ2-7; 11 bases map to TRBD2. The origin of this receptor is a man between 60 and 75 years old who had recovered from COVID-19. CDR3 in amino acids: CASSYARLAGTEQYF. The CDR3 bases are TGTGCCAGCAGTTACGCCCGACTAGCGGGGACCGAGCAGTACTTC.